Presented here are 23 T cell receptor beta chains from one specimen sequenced in a study of PD-L1 blockade in urothelial cancer. Clones were read by immunoSEQ multiplex PCR, and TCRdb kept only the in-frame ones, dropping some. In the table there are about 80,000 clones, just under 85% of which are singletons. Time point defined: pretreatment peripheral blood. Material: PBMCs, obtained around atezolizumab (anti-PD-L1) treatment. The receptors were sampled from a man between 40 and 49 years old with urothelial cancer.

The rearrangement links TRBV7-3 to TRBJ2-5, with 9 bases matching TRBD2. V shed 1 base and J 5 bases; nucleotides not matched to a gene: 11. This CDR3 spans 17 amino acids. The germline gives CDR1 SGHTA, CDR2 FQGTGA. CDR3 in DNA: TGTGCCAGCAGCTTAAGGGGCGGGAGCGGGAGGTATGAGACCCAGTACTTC. Translating gives CASSLRGGSGRYETQYF.

The rearrangement links TRBV30 to TRBJ2-7; TRBD2 matches at 9 bases. V trimming: 7 bases; J trimming: 6 bases; junction bases outside the gene matches: 16. The CDR3 is 15 residues long. The germline CDR1 and CDR2 sequences are GTSNPN and SVGIG (reference sequence). CDR3 in amino acids: CALTPEREEGGEQYF. DNA of the CDR3: TGTGCCTTAACACCCGAGCGGGAGGAAGGGGGCGAGCAGTACTTC.

The V and J genes are TRBV6-1 and TRBJ2-4; D gene unclear. Germline V CDR1 and CDR2: MNHNS, SASEGT. This CDR3 is 18 amino acids long. The germline V and J ends were trimmed by 3 bases and 0 bases, with 18 bases remaining between them. The CDR3 protein is CASSDLSGAELAKNIQYF. The CDR3 DNA sequence: TGTGCCAGCAGTGACCTCTCCGGCGCGGAACTAGCCAAAAACATTCAGTACTTC.

The rearrangement uses TRBV7-3 and TRBJ2-3, with 10 bases identical to TRBD2. Germline lookup yields CDR1 SGHTA and CDR2 FQGTGA. Losses at the gene ends were 1 base for V and 6 bases for J; bases not matched to a gene: 4. The CDR3 totals 15 residues. The DNA of the CDR3 is TGTGCCAGCAGCTTAATGGGTAGCGGGAGGGATACGCAGTATTTT. Translating gives CASSLMGSGRDTQYF.

The chain recombines TRBV28 with TRBJ2-1, with D tentatively TRBD1 (6 bases). V was shortened by 5 bases and J by 4 bases, with 15 bases between the two germline ends. The CDR3 is made up of 15 amino acids. Germline V gene sequence: CDR1 MDHEN, CDR2 SYDVKM. The CDR3 region has the DNA TGTGCCAGCAGTCTGAGGACAGCTCGATACAATGAGCAGTTCTTC. Its translation is CASSLRTARYNEQFF.

The chain recombines TRBV5-1 with TRBJ2-6; perhaps TRBD1 as D (5 bases). Germline V gives CDR1 SGHRS, CDR2 YFSETQ. V was clipped by 2 bases and J by 2 bases, with 8 bases between them. There are 15 residues in the CDR3. Here the CDR3 DNA reads TGCGCCAGCAGCTTTGGGGCCCCTGGGGCCAACGTCCTGACTTTC. Its protein is CASSFGAPGANVLTF.

The V and J genes are TRBV18 and TRBJ1-1, with 7 nucleotides matching TRBD1. The germline V gene has CDR1 KGHSH and CDR2 LQKENI. J lost 2 bases, V lost 5 bases, and 8 bases had no gene match. The CDR3 extends over 15 amino acids. The CDR3 region has the DNA TGTGCCAGCTCATCCGAACACAGGGGCAACACTGAAGCTTTCTTT. It is translated as CASSSEHRGNTEAFF.

This clone appeared once. The chain links TRBV5-1 to TRBJ2-3, with TRBD2 identical over 7 bases. Trimming at V came to 2 bases and at J to 4 bases, leaving 1 base not matched to a gene. In germline, CDR1 is SGHRS, CDR2 YFSETQ. The CDR3 is made up of 13 amino acids. CDR3 coding DNA: TGCGCCAGCAGCTTCAGCGGGGCAGATACGCAGTATTTT. The encoded protein is CASSFSGADTQYF.

In DNA, the CDR3 is TGTGCCAGCAGTGAAGAGAGTAAGCCCCAGCATTTT. It specifies CASSEESKPQHF. The chain carries TRBV2 and TRBJ1-5, with D uncertain. Trimming pared 1 base from V and 8 bases from J, leaving 6 bases between. The germline V gene has CDR1 SNHLY and CDR2 FYNNEI. The CDR3 is 12 amino acids.

The genes are TRBV5-1 and TRBJ2-7; 12 nucleotides align to TRBD2. Losses at the gene ends were 3 bases for V and 6 bases for J; bases not matched to a gene: 28. The CDR3 has 22 amino acids. Per germline, CDR1 SGHRS and CDR2 YFSETQ. CDR3 in DNA: TGCGCCAGCAGCTCAGCCCTCGCGGGAAGGGCTCCTAGCGGGAGGGCCTCGGCCGAGCAGTACTTC. It encodes CASSSALAGRAPSGRASAEQYF.

This chain's CDR3 is CASSNDRSMNTEAFF. CDR3 DNA sequence: TGTGCCAGCAGTAACGACAGGTCCATGAACACTGAAGCTTTCTTT. The rearrangement links TRBV6-5 to TRBJ1-1, with TRBD1 as a possible D gene (6 bases). CDR1 and CDR2 from the germline V gene are MNHEY and SVGAGI. With 5 bases removed from V and 0 bases from J, the gap between germline ends came to 13 bases. The CDR3 covers 15 residues.

V is TRBV29-1 and J is TRBJ2-5, with D maybe TRBD1 (7 bases). Germline lookup yields CDR1 SQVTM and CDR2 ANQGSEA. This CDR3 has 13 amino acids. V was trimmed by 4 bases and J by 2 bases, leaving 11 bases between them. CDR3 residues: CSVGQGGQETQYF. The CDR3 DNA sequence: TGCAGCGTTGGACAGGGAGGTCAAGAGACCCAGTACTTC.

The genes are TRBV11-2 and TRBJ2-5; D unresolved. CDR1 and CDR2 (germline): SGHAT, FQNNGV. The CDR3 contains 13 residues. V was shortened by 4 bases and J by 3 bases, with 9 bases between the two germline ends. CDR3 amino acids: CASSWAAEETQYF. DNA of the CDR3: TGTGCCAGCAGCTGGGCTGCCGAAGAGACCCAGTACTTC.

The chain links TRBV28 to TRBJ1-2, with D unresolved. The CDR3 loop spans 13 amino acids. V lost 8 bases to trimming and J lost 4 bases, with 14 bases between them. Germline-derived CDR1 and CDR2 are MDHEN and SYDVKM. Written as DNA, the CDR3 is TGTGCCAGCCGGGAGCAACTCAGCTATGGCTACACCTTC. Translation gives CASREQLSYGYTF.

The chain couples TRBV5-6 to TRBJ2-2; 8 positions match TRBD1. Germline values: CDR1 SGHDT, CDR2 YYEEEE. Trimming removed 4 bases from V and 0 bases from J; junction bases left unmatched: 2. CDR3 length: 15 amino acids. The CDR3 nucleotides are TGTGCCAGCAGCGTACAGGGGGCGAACACCGGGGAGCTGTTTTTT. Protein sequence: CASSVQGANTGELFF.

This chain's CDR3 is CASSLVGTSGQETQYF. The DNA of the CDR3 is TGTGCCAGCAGCTTGGTGGGGACTAGCGGACAAGAGACCCAGTACTTC. The chain uses TRBV7-9 and TRBJ2-5; 11 bases are shared with TRBD2. This CDR3 has 16 amino acids. CDR1 and CDR2 from the germline V gene are SEHNR and FQNEAQ (reference sequence). V lost 3 bases to trimming and J lost 2 bases; unmatched junction nucleotides: 5.

The CDR3: CASSLRTSGVGETQYF. The CDR3 DNA reads TGTGCCAGCAGCCTAAGGACTAGCGGGGTAGGAGAGACCCAGTACTTC. The genes are TRBV28 and TRBJ2-5; 12 bases are shared with TRBD2. CDR1 MDHEN and CDR2 SYDVKM come from the germline V gene. The V and J ends lost 6 bases and 4 bases, in that order; junction bases with no gene match: 9. The CDR3 runs 16 residues.

The V call is TRBV11-2, the J call TRBJ2-7, with D tentatively TRBD1 (5 bases). The CDR3 runs to 13 residues. Germline V gives CDR1 SGHAT, CDR2 FQNNGV. Trimming took off 1 base at V and 3 bases at J, with 7 bases between the two ends. This CDR3 reads CASSLVQGYEQYF. The CDR3 region has the DNA TGTGCCAGCAGCTTAGTGCAGGGCTACGAGCAGTACTTC.

The V call is TRBV6-5, the J call TRBJ2-7; a weak D match, TRBD2 (6 bases). In germline, CDR1 is MNHEY, CDR2 SVGAGI. This CDR3 has 15 residues. Trimming pared 0 bases from V and 2 bases from J, leaving 11 bases between. CDR3 nucleotide sequence: TGTGCCAGCAGTTACTCTAGCGGAGGGACCTACGAGCAGTACTTC. It translates to CASSYSSGGTYEQYF.

The CDR3 sequence is CASSPGQSNQPQHF. The CDR3 DNA is TGTGCCAGCTCACCGGGACAGAGCAATCAGCCCCAGCATTTT. This chain joins TRBV18 and TRBJ1-5; 7 nucleotides match TRBD1. CDR1 is KGHSH and CDR2 is LQKENI in the germline V gene. V shed 3 bases and J 1 base; nucleotides not matched to a gene: 0. The CDR3 length is 14 residues.

This chain links TRBV12-2 with TRBJ2-3; TRBD2 is the table's D call and was not checked against the DNA. TRBV12-2 corresponds to a pseudogene. CDR3 length: 16 residues. CDR3 sequence (DNA): TGTGCAAGTCGCTTAGCGGGGGGGAGTAGCACAGATACGCAGTATTTT. It specifies CASRLAGGSSTDTQYF.

The V call is TRBV9, the J call TRBJ2-3; the match to TRBD2 covers 7 bases. J lost 2 bases, V lost 3 bases, and 6 bases had no gene match. CDR3 length: 15 amino acids. Germline V lookup: CDR1 SGDLS, CDR2 YYNGEE. DNA of the CDR3: TGTGCCAGCAGCGGGGGGGGACTTATCACAGATACGCAGTATTTT. This encodes CASSGGGLITDTQYF.

This chain joins TRBV7-3 and TRBJ2-3; perhaps TRBD2 as D (6 bases). The V gene lost 6 bases and the J gene lost 1 base, with 11 bases spanning the gap. In germline, CDR1 is SGHTA, CDR2 FQGTGA. The CDR3 length is 14 residues. The CDR3 DNA is TGTGCCAGCAGTCGGGGAGGCCGCACAGATACGCAGTATTTT. Its protein is CASSRGGRTDTQYF.